These 5 T cell receptor beta chains originate from one sample sequenced in a study of cytomegalovirus exposure and HLA in healthy donors. Assay used: immunoSEQ multiplex PCR; TCRdb lists only in-frame clones, some missing. The sample lists around 150,000 clones, roughly 90% seen once, with approximately 10% in the top ten. Source material: PBMCs. The receptors come from a woman aged 18-29 years in good health and CMV-seropositive.

The chain recombines TRBV27 with TRBJ2-5, with 8 bases matching TRBD2. The V and J ends lost 6 bases and 5 bases, in that order; junction bases with no gene match: 8. The germline V gene has CDR1 MNHEY and CDR2 SMNVEV (reference sequence). The CDR3 totals 14 residues. CDR3 loop: CASRRSGRSETQYF. CDR3 coding DNA: TGTGCCAGCAGGAGGAGCGGGAGATCGGAGACCCAGTACTTC.

CDR3 bases: TGTGCCAGCAGCGGGGGGGGTACGAAGCAGTACTTC. As protein: CASSGGGTKQYF. This chain uses TRBV11-3 with TRBJ2-7; the match to TRBD2 covers 7 bases. V dropped 5 bases and J dropped 8; count of bases not matched to a gene: 6. This CDR3 comprises 12 residues. From germline, CDR1 is SGHNT and CDR2 YENEEA.

The V and J genes are TRBV27 and TRBJ1-1, with D maybe TRBD1 (5 bases). From germline, CDR1 is MNHEY and CDR2 SMNVEV (reference sequence). This CDR3 region has 14 residues. V dropped 3 bases and J dropped 0 bases, with 8 bases sitting between them. CDR3 region: CASSFGGLNTEAFF. CDR3 sequence (DNA): TGTGCCAGCAGTTTCGGGGGACTGAACACTGAAGCTTTCTTT.

This rearrangement joins TRBV6-1 to TRBJ1-4; 10 positions match TRBD1. The J segment lost 8 bases and the V segment lost 5 bases, leaving 5 bases of the junction unmatched. Germline V gene lookup returns CDR1 MNHNS and CDR2 SASEGT. The CDR3 loop spans 14 amino acids. The CDR3 nucleotides are TGTGCCAGCAGTACCGGGACAGGGGTGGAAAAACTGTTTTTT. This translates into CASSTGTGVEKLFF.

V and J are TRBV9 and TRBJ2-7; 12 bases are a match to TRBD1. The germline V gene has CDR1 SGDLS and CDR2 YYNGEE. The CDR3 loop spans 15 amino acids. The J segment lost 3 bases and the V segment lost 3 bases, leaving 4 bases of the junction unmatched. For the CDR3, the DNA is TGTGCCAGCAGCGCCGGGACAGGGGGCAACTACGAGCAGTACTTC. The encoded protein is CASSAGTGGNYEQYF.